A selection of T cell receptor beta chains follows, all from one sample in a study of T cell responses to AZD1222 COVID-19 vaccine. TCRdb's table, derived via immunoSEQ multiplex PCR, lists solely in-frame clones and lacks some. Of 65,000 to 70,000 clones in the sample, around four fifths were seen once. Here the sequenced sample was peripheral blood, taken 28 days after the second AZD1222 dose. These TCRs come from an adult who received the AZD1222 COVID-19 vaccine. Each CDR3 is given with its conserved first and last residue. A D gene is named only where the DNA matches it firmly. Not every row has a clone size; where given, it reads once, few, many or a size class.

clone_size: once; j_call: TRBJ2-1; v_call: TRBV19; d_call: NA; cdr3_aa: CASSRVGRSSYNEQFF; cdr3_nt: TGTGCCAGTAGTCGGGTCGGCAGGAGCTCCTACAATGAGCAGTTCTTC
clone_size: NA; j_call: TRBJ1-5; v_call: TRBV5-6; d_call: NA; cdr3_aa: CASSLAQGFRSNQPQHF; cdr3_nt: TGTGCCAGCAGCTTGGCCCAGGGGTTTCGTAGCAATCAGCCCCAGCATTTT
clone_size: NA; j_call: TRBJ1-2; v_call: TRBV12-3/TRBV12-4; d_call: NA; cdr3_aa: CASSFSDYGYTF; cdr3_nt: TGTGCCAGCAGTTTTTCGGACTATGGCTACACCTTC
clone_size: few; j_call: TRBJ1-2; v_call: TRBV6-2/TRBV6-3; d_call: NA; cdr3_aa: CASSSRGSGYTF; cdr3_nt: TGTGCCAGCAGTTCAAGAGGGTCCGGCTACACCTTC
clone_size: once; j_call: TRBJ1-3; v_call: TRBV15; d_call: TRBD1; cdr3_aa: CATSRDGKGASRNTIYF; cdr3_nt: TGTGCCACCAGCAGAGATGGGAAGGGGGCATCAAGGAACACCATATATTTT
clone_size: NA; j_call: TRBJ1-1; v_call: TRBV6-5; d_call: TRBD1; cdr3_aa: CASSYRQGDTEAFF; cdr3_nt: TGTGCCAGCAGTTACCGACAGGGGGACACTGAAGCTTTCTTT
clone_size: NA; j_call: TRBJ1-3; v_call: TRBV11-3; d_call: NA; cdr3_aa: CASSSLPGNTIYF; cdr3_nt: TGTGCCAGCAGCTCTCTCCCCGGAAACACCATATATTTT
clone_size: NA; j_call: TRBJ1-3; v_call: TRBV7-9; d_call: NA; cdr3_aa: CASSLKTPGARNTIYF; cdr3_nt: TGTGCCAGCAGCTTAAAAACGCCGGGGGCTCGAAACACCATATATTTT
clone_size: few; j_call: TRBJ2-7; v_call: TRBV28; d_call: NA; cdr3_aa: CASSLNLGQTLEQYF; cdr3_nt: TGTGCCAGCAGTTTAAATCTAGGACAGACCCTCGAGCAGTACTTC
clone_size: NA; j_call: TRBJ1-4; v_call: TRBV7-8; d_call: TRBD1; cdr3_aa: CASTQGAWEKLFF; cdr3_nt: TGTGCCAGCACCCAGGGGGCCTGGGAAAAACTGTTTTTT
clone_size: NA; j_call: TRBJ1-1; v_call: TRBV11-2; d_call: NA; cdr3_aa: CASSLDGRGTSKAEAFF; cdr3_nt: TGTGCCAGCAGCTTAGACGGGCGGGGGACATCAAAGGCTGAAGCTTTCTTT
clone_size: NA; j_call: TRBJ1-6; v_call: TRBV15; d_call: NA; cdr3_aa: CATSRDIDSPLHF; cdr3_nt: TGTGCCACCAGCAGAGACATCGACTCACCCCTCCACTTT